The rows below give T cell receptor beta chains drawn from one sample of a study of blood T cell repertoires in COVID-19. The repertoire was sequenced with immunoSEQ multiplex PCR; TCRdb's copy has only in-frame clones and lacks some. The sample records 250,000 to 350,000 clones, 85% to 90% being singletons. The sample was peripheral blood. All receptors derive from a woman aged 25 to 45 with COVID-19, enrolled during active disease. The CDR3 runs from the conserved cysteine through the conserved F or W.

TRBJ2-5	TRBV5-4	CASSRGEPGTQYF
TRBJ2-1	TRBV7-3	CASSLGSRGSNEQFF
TRBJ1-1	TRBV3-1/TRBV3-2	CASSQLQGRSTEAFF
TRBJ1-1	TRBV6-5	CASRTPGENTEAFF
TRBJ2-7	TRBV21-1	CASSKGREGGGYEQYF
TRBJ1-2	TRBV28	CASSPRPWTGGGGYTF
TRBJ1-2	TRBV5-1	CASSPPEGSSYGYTF
TRBJ1-1	TRBV7-9	CASSTGSRGRDTEAFF
TRBJ2-1	TRBV7-8	CASSPTAGSSYNEQFF
TRBJ2-7	TRBV30	CAWSVGGRSYEQYF
TRBJ2-1	TRBV7-3	CASSIRTGGDEQFF
TRBJ2-5	TRBV19	CASRGSDSQETQYF
TRBJ1-2	TRBV30	CARGGPYGYTF
TRBJ2-7	TRBV3-1/TRBV3-2	CASSQDWGGYEQYF
TRBJ1-1	TRBV19	CASKKEGEDLGAFF
TRBJ2-2	TRBV19	CASSTKGAYTGELFF
TRBJ1-1	TRBV18	CASSPRTGGEAFF
TRBJ1-2	TRBV28	CASSLRRQAYGYTF
TRBJ2-3	TRBV2	CASSSRGRFTDTQYF
TRBJ2-1	TRBV18	CASSWQGTYNEQFF
TRBJ2-7	TRBV6-5	CASSPSARRAYEQYF
TRBJ2-4	TRBV6-6	CASSYSPGWEGDIQYF
TRBJ2-7	TRBV5-6	CASSLAIRVHEQYF
TRBJ2-3	TRBV2	CASSAPGLAYTDTQYF